A single sample gave rise to the 18 T cell receptor beta chains below, sequenced in a study of beta chain features in type 1 diabetes. Of the isolated RNA, all was reverse transcribed, and so the sequenced material was expressed TCRB transcripts. Data came from immunoSEQ multiplex PCR; TCRdb stores just in-frame clones and leaves some out. The sample lists some 410,000 clones, roughly 10% occurring once. Sample: naive CD4+ T cells from blood. Every receptor here comes from a woman in her late teens or twenties in good health.

This clone was seen a few times. The V call is TRBV29-1, the J call TRBJ2-3; 10 nucleotides match TRBD2. Per the germline V gene, CDR1 is SQVTM and CDR2 is ANQGSEA. J lost 2 bases, V lost 6 bases, and 11 bases had no gene match. The CDR3 is 16 residues long. This CDR3 reads CSVGRLAGLITDTQYF. In DNA, the CDR3 is TGCAGCGTGGGGAGACTAGCGGGTTTGATCACAGATACGCAGTATTTT.

The J gene is TRBJ2-1, the V gene TRBV4-1; D unclear. The CDR3 is 10 amino acids. In germline, CDR1 is MGHRA, CDR2 YSYEKL. Trimming pared 7 bases from V and 8 bases from J, leaving 6 bases between. The CDR3 region has the DNA TGCGCCAGCATGTTAGATGAGCAGTTCTTC. Translated, it gives CASMLDEQFF.

This clone was seen repeatedly, ten times or more. This chain links TRBV14 with TRBJ2-1; D may be TRBD1 (6 bases). The ends were cut back, 0 bases at V and 3 bases at J, with 12 bases in the middle. The CDR3 totals 16 residues. Germline V lookup: CDR1 SGHDN, CDR2 FVKESK. The CDR3 sequence: CASSQDLGQFYNEQFF. As DNA, the CDR3 is TGTGCCAGCAGCCAAGATCTAGGACAGTTCTACAATGAGCAGTTCTTC. Looking up the rest from reference TRBV14 and TRBJ2-1 gives the full variable domain: EAGVTQFPSHSVIEKGQTVTLRCDPISGHDNLYWYRRVMGKEIKFLLHFVKESKQDESGMPNNRFLAERTGGTYSTLKVQPAELEDSGVYFCASSQDLGQFYNEQFFGPGTRLTVL.

The J gene is TRBJ1-4, the V gene TRBV4-3; unclear D gene. The V end was cut by 0 bases, the J end by 8 bases, with 16 bases between. Germline lookup yields CDR1 LGHNA and CDR2 YSLEER. The CDR3 contains 16 residues. The CDR3 region has the DNA TGCGCCAGCAGCCAAGATCGTCGGCAGGCGGGGGAAAAACTGTTTTTT. Translation: CASSQDRRQAGEKLFF.

This clone was seen a few times. The rearrangement links TRBV28 to TRBJ2-4; 9 positions agree with TRBD1. Trimming took 5 bases from V and 1 from J; bases not matched to a gene: 6. CDR1 and CDR2 (germline): MDHEN, SYDVKM. This CDR3 is built from 16 residues. This CDR3 is CASSAQGAMAKNIQYF. In nucleotides, the CDR3 is TGTGCCAGCAGTGCACAGGGGGCGATGGCCAAAAACATTCAGTACTTC.

This chain links TRBV6-5 with TRBJ2-3; TRBD1 agrees at 10 bases. CDR3 size: 14 residues. J lost 2 bases, V lost 6 bases, and 2 bases had no gene match. The V gene's germline CDR1 is MNHEY and CDR2 SVGAGI. The CDR3 DNA reads as TGTGCCAGCAGGGGGACAGGGGTCACAGATACGCAGTATTTT. It codes for CASRGTGVTDTQYF.

The V gene is TRBV12-5, the J gene TRBJ2-7; 10 nucleotides match TRBD2. This CDR3 is built from 14 residues. V lost 5 bases, J lost 2 bases, and 3 bases stayed unmatched. CDR1 and CDR2 from the germline V gene are LGHNT and FRNRAP. Written as DNA, the CDR3 is TGTGCTAGTGGTATAGCGGGAGGTACCTACGAGCAGTACTTC. It codes for CASGIAGGTYEQYF. Supplemented by reference TRBV12-5 and TRBJ2-7, the full variable domain reads DARVTQTPRHKVTEMGQEVTMRCQPILGHNTVFWYRQTMMQGLELLAYFRNRAPLDDSGMPKDRFSAEMPDATLATLKIQPSEPRDSAVYFCASGIAGGTYEQYFGPGTRLTVT.

V and J are TRBV27 and TRBJ2-5; D might be TRBD2 (5 bases). The CDR3 loop spans 14 amino acids. The V gene's germline CDR1 is MNHEY and CDR2 SMNVEV (reference sequence). Trimming took 2 bases from V and 5 from J, leaving 12 bases between them. CDR3 nucleotide sequence: TGTGCCAGCAGTTTACGGCGCGGGCTGGAGACCCAGTACTTC. Translated: CASSLRRGLETQYF.

The gene calls are TRBV5-1 and TRBJ2-5, with D maybe TRBD1 (5 bases). The CDR3 covers 14 residues. Germline loops: CDR1 SGHRS, CDR2 YFSETQ. V dropped 0 bases and J dropped 3 bases, with 9 bases sitting between them. The CDR3 is CASSLGQPKETQYF. CDR3 coding DNA: TGCGCCAGCAGCTTGGGACAGCCGAAAGAGACCCAGTACTTC.

The chain recombines TRBV5-1 with TRBJ2-7; weak D call: TRBD1 (6 bases). From germline, CDR1 is SGHRS and CDR2 YFSETQ. This CDR3 has 15 amino acids. Trimming took 4 bases from V and 4 from J, leaving 18 bases between them. CDR3 coding DNA: TGCGCCAGCAGCACGGACAGTCCAAGGTATTACGAGCAGTACGTC. Translated, it gives CASSTDSPRYYEQYV.

The chain combines TRBV4-1 with TRBJ2-7; TRBD2 aligns across 10 bases. In germline, CDR1 is MGHRA, CDR2 YSYEKL. This CDR3 has 16 residues. With 5 bases clipped from V and 2 bases from J, the junction kept 9 bases outside the gene matches. The CDR3 DNA is TGCGCCAGCAGCGCGGGACTAGCGAGAGCCACCTACGAGCAGTACTTC. Protein sequence: CASSAGLARATYEQYF.

The chain is built from TRBV6-5 and TRBJ2-1, with 8 bases matching TRBD1. The V segment lost 6 bases and the J segment 3 bases; nucleotides outside the gene matches: 7. The germline CDR1 and CDR2 sequences are MNHEY and SVGAGI. The length of the CDR3 is 15 residues. The CDR3 nucleotides read TGTGCCAGCAGCCGGGACAGGCGTTTCTACAATGAGCAGTTCTTC. This gives the protein CASSRDRRFYNEQFF.

This clone was found a few times. The genes are TRBV2 and TRBJ2-5; the D gene is possibly TRBD1 (5 bases). Trimming pared 2 bases from V and 2 bases from J, leaving 6 bases between. This CDR3 is built from 13 residues. The germline V gene encodes CDR1 SNHLY and CDR2 FYNNEI. The CDR3 sequence is CASSENRQETQYF. The CDR3 nucleotides read TGTGCCAGCAGTGAAAACAGGCAAGAGACCCAGTACTTC.

The rearrangement joins TRBV2 to TRBJ2-1; D could derive from TRBD1 or TRBD2 (5 bases each). The CDR3 runs to 14 residues. Germline CDR1 SNHLY, CDR2 FYNNEI. V was shortened by 6 bases and J by 4 bases, with 13 bases between the two germline ends. CDR3 DNA: TGTGCCAGCAGCCCTGAGGGGCTGTACAATGAGCAGTTCTTC. It encodes CASSPEGLYNEQFF. Using reference TRBV2 and TRBJ2-1 for the parts outside the CDR3, the full variable domain is EPEVTQTPSHQVTQMGQEVILRCVPISNHLYFYWYRQILGQKVEFLVSFYNNEISEKSEIFDDQFSVERPDGSNFTLKIRSTKLEDSAMYFCASSPEGLYNEQFFGPGTRLTVL.

The chain couples TRBV11-1 to TRBJ2-1; D assignment may be TRBD1 or TRBD2 (5 bases each). V gave up 2 bases and J gave up 2 bases, with 13 bases separating them. The germline V gene has CDR1 SGHAT and CDR2 FQDESV (reference sequence). The CDR3 extends over 16 amino acids. The chain's CDR3 is CASSLPWDRTYNEQFF. The DNA of the CDR3 is TGTGCCAGCAGCTTACCCTGGGACCGTACCTACAATGAGCAGTTCTTC.

The rearrangement joins TRBV7-2 to TRBJ2-3; D is unclear. Trimming cost V 5 bases and J 2 bases, with 11 bases left between them. Per germline, CDR1 SGHTA and CDR2 FQGNSA. This CDR3 has 14 residues. The CDR3 reads CASSPSRTTDTQYF. The CDR3 nucleotides are TGTGCCAGCAGCCCTTCACGGACCACAGATACGCAGTATTTT.

The chain has TRBV9 and TRBJ2-2; the match to TRBD1 covers 7 bases. The V segment lost 4 bases and the J segment 6 bases; nucleotides outside the gene matches: 6. There are 14 residues in the CDR3. Germline V CDR1 and CDR2: SGDLS, YYNGEE. The CDR3 loop is CASSTRQGSGELFF. The CDR3 DNA is TGTGCCAGCAGCACCCGACAGGGCTCCGGGGAGCTGTTTTTT.

In its sample, this clone was seen a few times. This chain links TRBV7-2 with TRBJ2-3, with a tentative D call TRBD1 (5 bases). This CDR3 spans 15 amino acids. The germline CDR1 and CDR2 sequences are SGHTA and FQGNSA. V gave up 1 base and J gave up 2 bases, with 10 bases separating them. The CDR3 region has the DNA TGTGCCAGCAGCTTAGTCCAGGGAACCACAGATACGCAGTATTTT. This sequence encodes CASSLVQGTTDTQYF. Using reference TRBV7-2 and TRBJ2-3 for the parts outside the CDR3, the full variable domain is GAGVSQSPSNKVTEKGKDVELRCDPISGHTALYWYRQSLGQGLEFLIYFQGNSAPDKSGLPSDRFSAERTGGSVSTLTIQRTQQEDSAVYLCASSLVQGTTDTQYFGPGTRLTVL.